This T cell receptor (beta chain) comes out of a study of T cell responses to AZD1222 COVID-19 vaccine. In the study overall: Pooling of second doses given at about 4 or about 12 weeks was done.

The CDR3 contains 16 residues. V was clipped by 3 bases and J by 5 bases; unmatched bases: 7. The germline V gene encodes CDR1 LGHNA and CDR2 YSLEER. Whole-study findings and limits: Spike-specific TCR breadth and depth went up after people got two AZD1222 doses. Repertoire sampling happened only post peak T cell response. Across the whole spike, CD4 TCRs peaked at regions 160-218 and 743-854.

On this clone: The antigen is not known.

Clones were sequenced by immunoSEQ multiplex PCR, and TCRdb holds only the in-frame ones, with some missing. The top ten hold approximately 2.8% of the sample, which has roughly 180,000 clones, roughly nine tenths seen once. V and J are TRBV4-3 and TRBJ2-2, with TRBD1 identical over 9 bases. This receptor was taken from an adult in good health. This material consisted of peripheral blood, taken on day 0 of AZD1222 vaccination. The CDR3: CASSHRQGVGTGELFF. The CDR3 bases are TGCGCCAGCAGCCACCGACAGGGGGTCGGAACCGGGGAGCTGTTTTTT.